These T cell receptor beta chains were read from a single sample in a study of follicular helper T cells after annual influenza vaccination. The table came from immunoSEQ multiplex PCR; TCRdb's copy has only in-frame clones and leaves some out. The table shows around 2,500 clones, with 85% to 90% occurring only once. The material was CXCR5+ CD38+ circulating T follicular helper cells from blood, obtained on the day of influenza vaccination. These TCRs come from an adult who received the influenza vaccine. The CDR3 runs from the conserved cysteine through the conserved F or W. Each record gives: V gene, J gene, D gene, clone size, CDR3 DNA, CDR3 protein. D genes are given only for firm matches. The listing skips clone size in some rows; elsewhere it reads once, few, many or a size class.

>TRBV30|TRBJ1-3|.|few
TGTGCCTGGCGCGGGGTTTACACCATATATTTT
CAWRGVYTIYF
>TRBV5-1|TRBJ2-2|TRBD2|.
TGCGCCAGCAGCCAAGAACCCCCTAGCGGGGGGGCCCCCGGGGAGCTGTTTTTT
CASSQEPPSGGAPGELFF
>TRBV18|TRBJ1-1|.|.
TGTGCCAGCTCACCACGGAGTACGAACACTGAAGCTTTCTTT
CASSPRSTNTEAFF
>TRBV6-1|TRBJ1-1|.|.
TGTGCCAGCAGTGAACCTCACAGGGAAGTACCCACTGAAGCTTTCTTT
CASSEPHREVPTEAFF
>TRBV19|TRBJ2-1|.|.
TGTGCCAGTAGTGTCAGGACTTCCAATGAGCAGTTCTTC
CASSVRTSNEQFF
>TRBV4-1|TRBJ2-3|TRBD2|.
TGCGCCAGCAGCCACCGGACTAGCGATACGCAGTATTTT
CASSHRTSDTQYF
>TRBV5-4|TRBJ2-7|.|.
TGTGCCAGCAGCTTGGAACAGAGCTCCTACGAGCAGTACTTC
CASSLEQSSYEQYF
>TRBV7-3|TRBJ1-1|.|.
TGTGCCAGCAGCTTAACTCAGCGCACTGAAGCTTTCTTT
CASSLTQRTEAFF
>TRBV19|TRBJ1-5|TRBD1|.
TGTGCCAGTAGCCTCAGACAGGGTGGAAATCAGCCCCAGCATTTT
CASSLRQGGNQPQHF
>TRBV6-1|TRBJ1-5|TRBD1|.
TGTGCCAGCAGCGGACAGGACAATAGCAATCAGCCCCAGCATTTT
CASSGQDNSNQPQHF
>TRBV13|TRBJ2-3|TRBD2|.
TGTGCCAGCAGCGATTCACGGGGGGGGGCAGATACGCAGTATTTT
CASSDSRGGADTQYF
>TRBV5-4|TRBJ1-6|.|.
TGTGCCAGCAGCCCAGCAGGGGTTGTGTCACCCCTCCACTTT
CASSPAGVVSPLHF
>TRBV7-8|TRBJ2-5|TRBD2|.
TGTGCCAGCAGCACCCTTAGCGGGGGGGAGACCCAGTACTTC
CASSTLSGGETQYF
>TRBV10-3|TRBJ1-1|.|.
TGTGCCATCAGTGACTCCCGGGACACCCTTGGGAACACTGAAGCTTTCTTT
CAISDSRDTLGNTEAFF
>TRBV29-1|TRBJ2-2|TRBD2|.
TGCAGCGTACATGAAGCGGGGGGGACCGGGGAGCTGTTTTTT
CSVHEAGGTGELFF
>TRBV10-2|TRBJ2-5|TRBD2|.
TGCGCCAGCAGCGGGACTAGCGATCAAGAGACCCAGTACTTC
CASSGTSDQETQYF
>TRBV28|TRBJ2-7|TRBD2|.
TGTGCCAGCAGTTTAGGGGGGAGGGCTTCCTACGAGCAGTACTTC
CASSLGGRASYEQYF
>TRBV5-1|TRBJ2-3|.|.
TGCGCCAGCAGCTTGGTCCTTTTTGCAGGACACGCTACGCAGTATTTT
CASSLVLFAGHATQYF
>TRBV29-1|TRBJ2-5|TRBD2|.
TGCAGCGTTGAAGATATGGGCGGGAGGTCCGGAGAGACCCAGTACTTC
CSVEDMGGRSGETQYF
>TRBV28|TRBJ2-7|.|.
TGTGCCAGCAGTTCCACCCGCGACAGCCCGGAGCTCGAGCAGTACTTC
CASSSTRDSPELEQYF
>TRBV7-9|TRBJ2-1|.|.
TGTGCCAGCAGCTTAGCGCAGGCCCTAAATGAGCAGTTCTTC
CASSLAQALNEQFF
>TRBV28|TRBJ1-5|.|.
TGTGCCAGCAAGACAGTGACGGAGCCCCAGCATTTT
CASKTVTEPQHF
>TRBV7-9|TRBJ2-3|.|.
TGTGCCAGCAGCGCTTCCAGGGGCGGCACAGATACGCAGTATTTT
CASSASRGGTDTQYF
>TRBV21-1|TRBJ2-2|.|.
TGTGCCAGCAGCAAAGGAGCGGGTGGCCGCGACGCCGGGGAGCTGTTTTTT
CASSKGAGGRDAGELFF
>TRBV27|TRBJ2-5|.|.
TGTGCCAGCAGCCCTCGGCGGGGCGCGGAGACCCAGTACTTC
CASSPRRGAETQYF
>TRBV6-1|TRBJ2-7|.|few
TGTGCCAGCCCCCGCCTAGACAGTTACTACGAGCAGTACTTC
CASPRLDSYYEQYF
>TRBV6-5|TRBJ1-1|TRBD1|.
TGTGCCAGCAGGCCACAGGGGTGGGGGAACACTGAAGCTTTCTTT
CASRPQGWGNTEAFF
>TRBV19|TRBJ2-3|TRBD2|.
TGTGCCAGTACTCCCGGGGGGTCGAGGCAGTATTTT
CASTPGGSRQYF
>TRBV4-1|TRBJ2-2|.|.
TGCGCCAGCAGCCAAGATCGAGGCAGGGCAGGGGTTAACACCGGGGAGCTGTTTTTT
CASSQDRGRAGVNTGELFF
>TRBV10-1|TRBJ2-5|TRBD1|.
TGCGCCAGCAGTGCCTACAGGGGAAAGGAAGAGACCCAGTACTTC
CASSAYRGKEETQYF
>TRBV29-1|TRBJ2-7|.|few
TGCAGCGTTGATATCCCGGTCCAGGGTGGCGAGCAGTACTTC
CSVDIPVQGGEQYF
>TRBV5-8|TRBJ1-3|.|.
TGTGCCAGCAGGAAGACAGCGAAAGACACCATATATTTT
CASRKTAKDTIYF
>TRBV7-9|TRBJ2-1|.|once
TGTGCCAGCAGCTTAGTTTTGCGGGCTGAGGGCTGCAATGAGCAGTTCTTC
CASSLVLRAEGCNEQFF
>TRBV11-2|TRBJ2-1|.|.
TGTGCCAGCAGCTTTACAATATACAATGAGCAGTTCTTC
CASSFTIYNEQFF
>TRBV11-3|TRBJ2-1|.|.
TGTGCCAGCAGCTTTGGGCAGGGCGATGAGCAGTTCTTC
CASSFGQGDEQFF
>TRBV18|TRBJ1-6|TRBD1|.
TGTGCCAGCTCACCGGTTACAGGGGATAATTCACCCCTCCACTTT
CASSPVTGDNSPLHF
>TRBV5-1|TRBJ1-6|.|.
TGCGCCAGCAGGCCCCGAGGTTCGAGTAATTCACCCCTCCACTTT
CASRPRGSSNSPLHF
>TRBV29-1|TRBJ2-3|TRBD2|.
TGCAGCACCCAATTGCGGGAGGGCGGTACGCAGTATTTT
CSTQLREGGTQYF